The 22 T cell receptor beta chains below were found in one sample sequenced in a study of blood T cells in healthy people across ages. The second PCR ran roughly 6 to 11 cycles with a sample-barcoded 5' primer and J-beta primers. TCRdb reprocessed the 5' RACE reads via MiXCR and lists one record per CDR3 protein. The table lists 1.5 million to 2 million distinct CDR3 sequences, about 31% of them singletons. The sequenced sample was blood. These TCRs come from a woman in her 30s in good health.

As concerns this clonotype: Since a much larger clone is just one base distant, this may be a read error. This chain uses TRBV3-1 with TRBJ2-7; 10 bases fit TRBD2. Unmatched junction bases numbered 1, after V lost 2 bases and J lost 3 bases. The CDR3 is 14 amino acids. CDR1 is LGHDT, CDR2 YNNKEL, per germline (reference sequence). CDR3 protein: CASSQLAGDYEQYF. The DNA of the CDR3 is TGTGCCAGCAGCCAACTAGCGGGGGACTACGAGCAGTACTTC.

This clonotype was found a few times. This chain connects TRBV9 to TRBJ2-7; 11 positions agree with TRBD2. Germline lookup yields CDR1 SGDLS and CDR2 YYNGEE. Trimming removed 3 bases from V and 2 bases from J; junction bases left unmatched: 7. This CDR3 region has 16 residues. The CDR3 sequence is CASSAEPSGRTYEQYF. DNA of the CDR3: TGTGCCAGCAGCGCCGAGCCTAGCGGGAGGACCTACGAGCAGTACTTC.

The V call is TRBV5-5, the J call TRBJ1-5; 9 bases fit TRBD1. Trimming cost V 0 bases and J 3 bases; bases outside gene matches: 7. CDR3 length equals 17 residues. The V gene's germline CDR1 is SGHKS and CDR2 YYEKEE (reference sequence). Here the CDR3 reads CASSLALGQGINQPQHF. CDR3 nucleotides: TGTGCCAGCAGCTTGGCCTTAGGACAGGGGATCAATCAGCCCCAGCATTTT.

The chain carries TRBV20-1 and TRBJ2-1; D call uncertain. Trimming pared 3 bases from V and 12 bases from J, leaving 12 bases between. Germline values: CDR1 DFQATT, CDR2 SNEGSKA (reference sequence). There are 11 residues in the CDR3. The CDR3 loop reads CSARIRRGQFF. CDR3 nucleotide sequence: TGCAGTGCTAGGATCAGACGTGGGCAGTTCTTC.

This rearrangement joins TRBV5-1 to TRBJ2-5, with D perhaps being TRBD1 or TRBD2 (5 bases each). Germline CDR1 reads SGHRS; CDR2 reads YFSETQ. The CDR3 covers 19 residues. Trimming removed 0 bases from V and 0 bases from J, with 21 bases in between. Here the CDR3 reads CASSLAPKKGPTHQETQYF. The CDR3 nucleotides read TGCGCCAGCAGCTTGGCTCCGAAAAAGGGACCGACCCACCAAGAGACCCAGTACTTC.

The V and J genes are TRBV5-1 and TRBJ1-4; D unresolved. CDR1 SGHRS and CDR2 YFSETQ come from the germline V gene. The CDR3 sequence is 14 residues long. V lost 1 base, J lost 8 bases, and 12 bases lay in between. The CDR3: CASSLTGRGEKLFF. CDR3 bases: TGCGCCAGCAGCTTGACCGGGAGAGGCGAAAAACTGTTTTTT.

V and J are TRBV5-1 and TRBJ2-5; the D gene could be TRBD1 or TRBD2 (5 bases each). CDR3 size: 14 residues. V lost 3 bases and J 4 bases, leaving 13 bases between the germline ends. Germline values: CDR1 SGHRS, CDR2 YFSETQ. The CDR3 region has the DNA TGCGCCAGCAGCTCCGGGACCATAGGAGAGACCCAGTACTTC. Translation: CASSSGTIGETQYF.

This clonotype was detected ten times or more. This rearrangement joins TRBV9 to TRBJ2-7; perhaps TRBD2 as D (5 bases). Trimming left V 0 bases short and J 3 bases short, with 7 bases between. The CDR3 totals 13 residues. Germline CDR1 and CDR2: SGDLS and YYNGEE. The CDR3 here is CASSVDGDYEQYF. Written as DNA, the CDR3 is TGTGCCAGCAGCGTAGACGGGGACTACGAGCAGTACTTC.

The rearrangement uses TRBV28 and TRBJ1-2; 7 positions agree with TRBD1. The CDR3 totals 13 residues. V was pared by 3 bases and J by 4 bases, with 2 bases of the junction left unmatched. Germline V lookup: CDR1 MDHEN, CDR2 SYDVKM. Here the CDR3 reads CASSFTGVYGYTF. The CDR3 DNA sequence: TGTGCCAGCAGTTTTACAGGGGTCTATGGCTACACCTTC.

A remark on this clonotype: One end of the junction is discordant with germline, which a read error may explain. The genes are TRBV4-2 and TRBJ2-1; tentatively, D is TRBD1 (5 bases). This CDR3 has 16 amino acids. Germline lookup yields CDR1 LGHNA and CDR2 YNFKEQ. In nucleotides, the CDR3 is TGTACCAGCAGCCAAGACAGTCTGCTATCCTACAATGAGCAGTTCTTC. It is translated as CTSSQDSLLSYNEQFF.

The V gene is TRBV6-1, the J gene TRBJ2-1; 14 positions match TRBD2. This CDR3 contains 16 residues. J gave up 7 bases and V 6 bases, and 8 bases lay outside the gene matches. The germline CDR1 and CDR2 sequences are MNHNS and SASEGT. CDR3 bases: TGTGCCAGCAGAATACCGGGACTAGCGGGAGTTAATGAGCAGTTCTTC. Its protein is CASRIPGLAGVNEQFF.

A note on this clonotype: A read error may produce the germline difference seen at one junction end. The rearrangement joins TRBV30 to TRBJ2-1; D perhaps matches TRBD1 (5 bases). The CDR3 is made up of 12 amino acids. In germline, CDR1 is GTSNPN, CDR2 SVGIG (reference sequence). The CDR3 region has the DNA TGTGCCTGGAGTGTGGGGCATGGTGAGCAGTCCTTC. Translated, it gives CAWSVGHGEQSF. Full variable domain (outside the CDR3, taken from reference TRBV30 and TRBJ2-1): SQTIHQWPATLVQPVGSPLSLECTVEGTSNPNLYWYRQAAGRGLQLLFYSVGIGQISSEVPQNLSASRPQDRQFILSSKKLLLSDSGFYLCAWSVGHGEQSFGPGTRLTVL.

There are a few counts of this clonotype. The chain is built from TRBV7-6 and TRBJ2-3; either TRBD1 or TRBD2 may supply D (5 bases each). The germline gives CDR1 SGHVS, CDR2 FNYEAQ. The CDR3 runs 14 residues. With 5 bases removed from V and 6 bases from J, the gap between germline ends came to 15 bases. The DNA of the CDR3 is TGTGCCAGCAGCCGAGGGGCCCTTAGGGATACGCAGTATTTT. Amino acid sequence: CASSRGALRDTQYF.

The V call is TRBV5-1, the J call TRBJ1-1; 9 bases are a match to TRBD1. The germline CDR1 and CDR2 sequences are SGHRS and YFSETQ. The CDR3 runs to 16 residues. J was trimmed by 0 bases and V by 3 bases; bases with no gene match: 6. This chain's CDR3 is CASSWGQGPLNTEAFF. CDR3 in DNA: TGCGCCAGCAGCTGGGGACAGGGCCCCTTGAACACTGAAGCTTTCTTT.

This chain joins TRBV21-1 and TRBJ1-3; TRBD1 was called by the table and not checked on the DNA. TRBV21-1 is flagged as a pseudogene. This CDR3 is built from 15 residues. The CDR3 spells CASSREGGQANTIYF. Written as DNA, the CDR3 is TGTGCCAGCAGCAGGGAGGGTGGACAGGCGAACACCATATATTTT.

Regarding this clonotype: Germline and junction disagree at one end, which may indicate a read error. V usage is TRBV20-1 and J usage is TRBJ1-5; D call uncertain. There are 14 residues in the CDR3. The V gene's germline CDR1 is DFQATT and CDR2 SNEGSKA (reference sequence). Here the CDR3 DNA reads TGCAGTGCTGGAGATCTCGAGCCCCGGCAGCCCCAGCATTTT. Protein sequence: CSAGDLEPRQPQHF.

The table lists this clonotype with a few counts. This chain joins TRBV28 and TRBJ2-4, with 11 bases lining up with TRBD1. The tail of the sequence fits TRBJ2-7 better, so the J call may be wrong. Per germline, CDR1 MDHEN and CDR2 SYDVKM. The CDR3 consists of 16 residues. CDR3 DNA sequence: TGTGCCAGCAGACGTATATCGGGACAGGGGGGGAACGAGCAGTACTTC. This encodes CASRRISGQGGNEQYF.

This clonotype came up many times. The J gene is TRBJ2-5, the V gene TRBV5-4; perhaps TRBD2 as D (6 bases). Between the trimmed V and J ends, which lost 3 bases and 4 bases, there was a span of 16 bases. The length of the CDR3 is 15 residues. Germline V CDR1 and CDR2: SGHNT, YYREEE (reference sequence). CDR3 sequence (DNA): TGTGCCAGCAGCTGGAATGGGAGGTTGGGAGAGACCCAGTACTTC. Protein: CASSWNGRLGETQYF.

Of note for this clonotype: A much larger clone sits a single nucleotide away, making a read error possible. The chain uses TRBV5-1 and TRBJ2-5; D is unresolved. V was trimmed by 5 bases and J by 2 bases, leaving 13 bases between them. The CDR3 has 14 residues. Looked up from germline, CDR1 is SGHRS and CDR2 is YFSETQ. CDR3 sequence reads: CASSWALSQETQYF. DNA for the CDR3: TGCGCCAGCAGTTGGGCACTATCGCAAGAGACCCAGTACTTC.

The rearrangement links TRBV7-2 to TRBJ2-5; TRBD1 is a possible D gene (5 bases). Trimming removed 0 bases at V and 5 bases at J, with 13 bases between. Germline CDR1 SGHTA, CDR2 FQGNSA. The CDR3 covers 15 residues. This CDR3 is CASSLAPRGQETQYF. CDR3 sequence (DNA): TGTGCCAGCAGCTTAGCGCCTAGGGGTCAGGAGACCCAGTACTTC.

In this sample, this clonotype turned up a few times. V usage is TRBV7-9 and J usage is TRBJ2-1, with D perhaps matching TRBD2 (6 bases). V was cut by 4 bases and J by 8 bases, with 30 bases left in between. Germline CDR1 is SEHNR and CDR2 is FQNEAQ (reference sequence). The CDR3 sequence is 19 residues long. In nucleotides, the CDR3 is TGTGCCAGCAGCTCACCCGATGCGGCGGGGCCTTATAGGTTCGATGAGCAGTTCTTC. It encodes CASSSPDAAGPYRFDEQFF.

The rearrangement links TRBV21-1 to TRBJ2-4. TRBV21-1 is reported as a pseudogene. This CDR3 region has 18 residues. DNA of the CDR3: TGTGCCAGCAGCAAAGGCACAGTGGTAGGGATGCCCAAAAACATTCAGTACTTC. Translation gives CASSKGTVVGMPKNIQYF.